What follows are 18 T cell receptor beta chains derived from one specimen sequenced in a study of T-cell reconstitution after alpha-beta-depleted transplantation in children. A library of TCRbeta sequences, prepared with unique molecular identifiers, was generated. Each CDR3 protein gets one entry after TCRdb re-called the PCR reads with MiXCR. Of fewer than 350,000 distinct CDR3 sequences listed, 9.5% to 13% are singletons. The source material was peripheral blood, sampled 180 days after TCRalphabeta/CD19-depleted stem cell transplant. The receptors stem from a male patient between 2 and 10 years old who had a stem cell transplant for chronic granulomatous disease, so the T cells may come from the graft donor.

With regard to this clonotype: One base away lies a much larger clone, so this may be a sequencing read error. This chain connects TRBV7-9 to TRBJ1-3; no clear D gene. Germline loops: CDR1 SEHNR, CDR2 FQNEAQ (reference sequence). Trimming removed 11 bases at V and 7 bases at J, with 15 bases between. The CDR3 loop spans 12 amino acids. This CDR3 reads CACILRLNTIYF. For the CDR3, the DNA is TGTGCCTGCATCCTACGTCTGAACACCATATATTTT.

As regards this clonotype: A much more abundant neighbour one base away suggests this may be a read error. This chain links TRBV28 with TRBJ2-3; 7 bases are shared with TRBD2. CDR1 and CDR2 (germline): MDHEN, SYDVKM. The junction had 12 bases not matched to a gene; V was cut back by 4 bases and J by 2 bases. CDR3 length: 17 residues. CDR3 region: CASSSDLAGAFTDTQYF. Written as DNA, the CDR3 is TGTGCCAGCAGTTCCGACTTGGCGGGAGCGTTCACAGATACGCAGTATTTT.

This clonotype was recorded a few times. The chain links TRBV20-1 to TRBJ1-1; a possible D gene is TRBD1 (5 bases). V dropped 3 bases and J dropped 5 bases, with 7 bases sitting between them. Germline CDR1 and CDR2: DFQATT and SNEGSKA (reference sequence). The CDR3 is made up of 11 amino acids. The CDR3 nucleotides read TGCAGTGCTAGTGGGGGTACTGAAGCTTTCTTT. This codes for CSASGGTEAFF.

In this sample, this clonotype turned up many times. This sequence joins TRBV20-1 and TRBJ2-3; TRBD2 aligns across 14 bases. CDR3 length: 15 residues. Germline-derived CDR1 and CDR2 are DFQATT and SNEGSKA (reference sequence). V shed 5 bases, J shed 4 bases, and the junction held 5 bases outside the gene matches. The CDR3 DNA reads TGCAGTGCTTCCAAGACTAGCGGGGGGGCAGATACGCAGTATTTT. It yields the protein CSASKTSGGADTQYF.

This clonotype was seen repeatedly, ten times or more. The CDR3 here is CASSLAGPFTGELFF. The CDR3 coding sequence is TGCGCCAGCAGCTTGGCGGGACCGTTCACCGGGGAGCTGTTTTTT. The V and J genes are TRBV5-1 and TRBJ2-2; possibly TRBD1 or TRBD2 for D (5 bases each). The length of the CDR3 is 15 residues. The germline V gene has CDR1 SGHRS and CDR2 YFSETQ. V lost 0 bases and J lost 4, with 10 bases in between.

In this sample, this clonotype turned up many times. This chain uses TRBV12-3 or TRBV12-4 with TRBJ2-3; no clear D. This CDR3 region has 10 residues. Trimming took off 1 base at V and 7 bases at J, with 0 bases between the two ends. CDR3 sequence reads: CASSLDTQYF. CDR3 sequence (DNA): TGTGCCAGCAGTTTAGATACGCAGTATTTT.

The sample holds many counts of this clonotype. J is TRBJ2-2 and V is TRBV7-2; D is ambiguous. The germline CDR1 and CDR2 sequences are SGHTA and FQGNSA. The V gene lost 3 bases and the J gene lost 0 bases, with 5 bases spanning the gap. This CDR3 is 14 amino acids long. The CDR3, as DNA: TGTGCCAGCAGCTTGGGCTCGAACACCGGGGAGCTGTTTTTT. The encoded protein is CASSLGSNTGELFF.

This clonotype was seen at least ten times. The chain recombines TRBV6-1 with TRBJ1-4; a weak D match, TRBD1 (6 bases). The germline V gene encodes CDR1 MNHNS and CDR2 SASEGT. This CDR3 comprises 12 residues. Trimming took 10 bases from V and 3 from J, leaving 9 bases between them. In DNA, the CDR3 is TGTGCCATCAAGGGGGCTAATGAAAAACTGTTTTTT. Encoded protein: CAIKGANEKLFF.

This clonotype was detected many times. The rearrangement uses TRBV5-1 and TRBJ2-7; 8 bases align to TRBD1. The V segment lost 4 bases and the J segment 4 bases; nucleotides outside the gene matches: 4. Germline CDR1 SGHRS, CDR2 YFSETQ. CDR3 size: 13 residues. The CDR3, as DNA: TGCGCCAGCAGCCGGGACAGGTATTACGAGCAGTACTTC. Translating it yields CASSRDRYYEQYF.

This clonotype was counted at least ten times. The rearrangement joins TRBV10-3 to TRBJ2-3; 7 bases are a match to TRBD2. J lost 4 bases, V lost 6 bases, and 16 bases had no gene match. The CDR3 contains 17 residues. Germline V gene sequence: CDR1 ENHRY, CDR2 SYGVKD. The CDR3 DNA sequence: TGTGCCATCAGGCCCGGGACTACACCGAGCGGCCCAGATACGCAGTATTTT. Protein sequence: CAIRPGTTPSGPDTQYF.

In its sample, this clonotype was seen many times. This chain links TRBV2 with TRBJ2-2; the match to TRBD2 covers 7 bases. The CDR3 length is 14 residues. Trimming took 7 bases from V and 6 from J; bases not matched to a gene: 8. The V gene's germline CDR1 is SNHLY and CDR2 FYNNEI. The CDR3 nucleotides are TGTGCCAGCACCAGGGCCGGGAGGTCCGGGGAGCTGTTTTTT. This translates into CASTRAGRSGELFF.

This clonotype was seen ten or more times. The chain recombines TRBV5-1 with TRBJ2-7, with a possible D match to TRBD1 (5 bases). The CDR3 length is 17 residues. Germline V gene data show CDR1 as SGHRS and CDR2 as YFSETQ. V dropped 3 bases and J dropped 2 bases, with 21 bases sitting between them. In nucleotides, the CDR3 is TGCGCCAGCAGCTCCTTGACGACAGATCGATACACCTACGAGCAGTACTTC. Translating gives CASSSLTTDRYTYEQYF.

This clonotype was detected many times. The V and J genes are TRBV29-1 and TRBJ1-2; D is ambiguous. Trimming cost V 1 base and J 4 bases, with 7 bases left between them. The CDR3 is 12 amino acids. From germline, CDR1 is SQVTM and CDR2 ANQGSEA. The CDR3 nucleotides are TGCAGCGTTGAAGGGGCCACCTATGGCTACACCTTC. This sequence encodes CSVEGATYGYTF.

Notes on this clonotype: This may be a read error: a much more frequent sequence differs by one nucleotide. The chain employs TRBV27 and TRBJ2-1; 8 bases fit TRBD1. After removal of 8 bases from V and 12 bases from J, the junction contained 12 bases not matched to a gene. The CDR3 contains 13 residues. Germline V gene sequence: CDR1 MNHEY, CDR2 SMNVEV (reference sequence). CDR3 bases: TGTGCCAGCTGGGACAGGCCAAGGTCGGGGCAGTTCTTC. Its protein product is CASWDRPRSGQFF.

This clonotype was detected many times. V is TRBV4-1 and J is TRBJ2-5; possibly TRBD1 or TRBD2 for D (5 bases each). Deletions cut 4 bases from V and 2 bases from J, with 14 bases between. CDR1 is MGHRA and CDR2 is YSYEKL in the germline V gene. CDR3 size: 15 residues. Here the CDR3 reads CASSPRGLTQETQYF. The DNA for the CDR3 is TGCGCCAGCAGCCCCCGGGGCCTGACGCAAGAGACCCAGTACTTC.

This clonotype was seen ten or more times. The chain is built from TRBV5-1 and TRBJ1-2; D remains ambiguous. The CDR3 has 9 amino acids. Trimming took 5 bases from V and 9 from J, leaving 5 bases between them. Germline loops: CDR1 SGHRS, CDR2 YFSETQ. The CDR3 DNA reads TGCGCCAGCAGGGGTAGCTACACCTTC. It translates to CASRGSYTF.

This sequence joins TRBV20-1 and TRBJ2-2; 7 nucleotides line up with TRBD2. The CDR3 loop spans 16 amino acids. V lost 1 base, J lost 7 bases, and 12 bases stayed unmatched. Germline CDR1 is DFQATT and CDR2 is SNEGSKA (reference sequence). The CDR3 region has the DNA TGCAGTGCTAGAGTCGGGAGGACGAGGATAGGCGGGGAGCTGTTTTTT. It translates to CSARVGRTRIGGELFF.

In its sample, this clonotype was seen many times. This rearrangement joins TRBV12-3 or TRBV12-4 to TRBJ2-1; D unresolved. V lost 1 base and J 2 bases, leaving 9 bases between the germline ends. This CDR3 region has 15 residues. The CDR3 region is CASSLVEKTYNEQFF. CDR3 DNA: TGTGCCAGCAGTTTAGTGGAAAAGACCTACAATGAGCAGTTCTTC.